A single T cell receptor beta chain is shown here with its context. Antigen unknown. The same CDR3 is also encoded by other DNA sequences in this sample. Germline CDR1 and CDR2: LNHDA and SQIVND (reference sequence). CDR3 length: 14 residues. The ends lost 5 bases at V and 2 bases at J; junction bases unmatched: 3. This sample is drawn from a study of cytomegalovirus exposure and HLA in healthy donors. It was with 60 Vbeta and 13 Jbeta primers that the PCR ran. Sequencing was performed with immunoSEQ multiplex PCR; in TCRdb, only in-frame clones are kept and a portion is missing. Counted here are about 300,000 clones, 86% occurring once; the ten biggest clones make up almost 4%. Study-level points and caveats: TRBV6-2, TRBV6-3 and some other V segments were unresolvable in 87-base-pair reads.

The clonotype originates from a man aged 35-49 years in good health and CMV-seropositive. Input material: PBMCs. The chain joins TRBV19 to TRBJ2-7; TRBD1 aligns across 10 bases. CDR3: CASSPGTGAYEQYF. Written as DNA, the CDR3 is TGTGCCAGTAGTCCCGGGACAGGGGCCTACGAGCAGTACTTC.